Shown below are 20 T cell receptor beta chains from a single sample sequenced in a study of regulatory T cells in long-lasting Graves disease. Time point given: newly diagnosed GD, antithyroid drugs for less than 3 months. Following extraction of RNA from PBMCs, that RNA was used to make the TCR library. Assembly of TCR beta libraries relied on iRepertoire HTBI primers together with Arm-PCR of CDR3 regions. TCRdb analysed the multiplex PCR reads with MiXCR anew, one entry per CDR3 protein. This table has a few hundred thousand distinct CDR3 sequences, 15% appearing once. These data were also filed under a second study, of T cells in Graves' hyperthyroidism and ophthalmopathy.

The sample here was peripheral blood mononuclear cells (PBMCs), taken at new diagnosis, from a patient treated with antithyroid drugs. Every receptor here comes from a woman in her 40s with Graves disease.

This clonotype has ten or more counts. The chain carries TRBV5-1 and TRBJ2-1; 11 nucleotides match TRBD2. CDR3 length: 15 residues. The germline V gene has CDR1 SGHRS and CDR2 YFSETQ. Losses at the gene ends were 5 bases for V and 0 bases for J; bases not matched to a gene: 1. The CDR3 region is CASRLAGDSYNEQFF. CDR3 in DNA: TGCGCCAGCAGACTAGCGGGAGACTCCTACAATGAGCAGTTCTTC. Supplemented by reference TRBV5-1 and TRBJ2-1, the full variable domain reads KAGVTQTPRYLIKTRGQQVTLSCSPISGHRSVSWYQQTPGQGLQFLFEYFSETQRNKGNFPGRFSGRQFSNSRSEMNVSTLELGDSALYLCASRLAGDSYNEQFFGPGTRLTVL.

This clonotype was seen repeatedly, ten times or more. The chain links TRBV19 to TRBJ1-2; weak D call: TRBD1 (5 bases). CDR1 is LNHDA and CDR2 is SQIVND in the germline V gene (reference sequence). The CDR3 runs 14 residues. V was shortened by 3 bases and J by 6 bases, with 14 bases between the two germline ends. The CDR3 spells CASSIREGSDGYTF. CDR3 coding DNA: TGTGCCAGTAGTATCAGGGAGGGATCCGATGGCTACACCTTC.

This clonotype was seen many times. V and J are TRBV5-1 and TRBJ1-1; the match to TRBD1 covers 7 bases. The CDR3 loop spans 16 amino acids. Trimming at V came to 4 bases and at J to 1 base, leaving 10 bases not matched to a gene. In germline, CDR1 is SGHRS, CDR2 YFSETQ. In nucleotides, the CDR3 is TGCGCCAGCAGCGCGGCCTCGACAGGGTCGAACACTGAAGCTTTCTTT. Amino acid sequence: CASSAASTGSNTEAFF.

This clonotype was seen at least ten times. The CDR3: CASSFNTGTVAFF. CDR3 nucleotide sequence: TGTGCCAGCAGTTTCAACACCGGGACAGTAGCTTTCTTT. The chain joins TRBV27 to TRBJ1-1; 7 nucleotides match TRBD1. The CDR3 spans 13 residues. V shed 3 bases and J 10 bases; nucleotides not matched to a gene: 8. Germline-derived CDR1 and CDR2 are MNHEY and SMNVEV (reference sequence).

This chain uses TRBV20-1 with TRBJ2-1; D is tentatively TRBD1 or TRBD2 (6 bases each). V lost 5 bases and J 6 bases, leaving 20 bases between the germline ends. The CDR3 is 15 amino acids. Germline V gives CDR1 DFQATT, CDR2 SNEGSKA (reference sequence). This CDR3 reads CSAHKVGGMGNEQFF. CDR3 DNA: TGCAGTGCTCATAAGGTGGGGGGCATGGGCAATGAGCAGTTCTTC.

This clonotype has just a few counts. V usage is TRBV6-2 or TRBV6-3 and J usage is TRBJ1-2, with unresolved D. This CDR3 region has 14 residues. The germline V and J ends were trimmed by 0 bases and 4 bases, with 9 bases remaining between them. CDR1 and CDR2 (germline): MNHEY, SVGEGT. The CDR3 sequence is CASSYSTVPYGYTF. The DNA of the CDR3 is TGTGCCAGCAGTTACTCCACCGTCCCCTATGGCTACACCTTC.

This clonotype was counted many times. CDR3 in amino acids: CATSREGQLNTEAFF. The CDR3, as DNA: TGTGCCACCAGCAGAGAGGGACAGCTGAACACTGAAGCTTTCTTT. J is TRBJ1-1 and V is TRBV15; 7 positions agree with TRBD1. There are 15 residues in the CDR3. V lost 0 bases to trimming and J lost 0 bases; unmatched junction nucleotides: 1. CDR1 and CDR2 (germline): LNHNV, YYDKDF (reference sequence). Based on the CDR3 plus reference TRBV15 and TRBJ1-1, the full variable domain is DAMVIQNPRYQVTQFGKPVTLSCSQTLNHNVMYWYQQKSSQAPKLLFHYYDKDFNNEADTPDNFQSRRPNTSFCFLDIRSPGLGDTAMYLCATSREGQLNTEAFFGQGTRLTVV.

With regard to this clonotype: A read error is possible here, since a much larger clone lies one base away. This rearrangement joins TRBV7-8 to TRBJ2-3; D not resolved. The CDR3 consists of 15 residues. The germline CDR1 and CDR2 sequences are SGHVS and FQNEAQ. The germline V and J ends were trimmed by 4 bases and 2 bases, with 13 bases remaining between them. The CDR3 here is CASSSHSSTTDTQYF. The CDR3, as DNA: TGTGCCAGCAGCTCCCACTCATCCACCACAGATACGCAGTATTTT.

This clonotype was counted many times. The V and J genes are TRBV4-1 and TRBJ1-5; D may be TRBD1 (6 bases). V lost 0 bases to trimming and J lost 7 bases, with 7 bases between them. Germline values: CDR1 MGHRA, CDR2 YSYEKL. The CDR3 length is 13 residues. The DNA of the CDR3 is TGCGCCAGCAGCCAAGAAAGGGGGCAGCCCCAGCATTTT. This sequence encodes CASSQERGQPQHF.

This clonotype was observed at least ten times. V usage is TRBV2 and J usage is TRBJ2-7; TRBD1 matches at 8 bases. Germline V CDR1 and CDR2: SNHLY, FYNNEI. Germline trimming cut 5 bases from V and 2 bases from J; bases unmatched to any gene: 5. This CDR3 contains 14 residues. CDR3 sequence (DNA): TGTGCCAGCAGTCCTCCGGACAGGGCCTACGAGCAGTACTTC. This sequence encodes CASSPPDRAYEQYF.

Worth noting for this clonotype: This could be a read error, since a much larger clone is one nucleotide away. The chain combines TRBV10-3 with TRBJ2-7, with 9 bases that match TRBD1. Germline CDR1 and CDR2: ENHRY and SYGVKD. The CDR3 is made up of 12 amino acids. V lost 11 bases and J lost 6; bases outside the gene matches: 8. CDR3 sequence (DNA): TGTGCCGTCGGACAGGGGAGTGGCGAGCAGTACTTC. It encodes CAVGQGSGEQYF.

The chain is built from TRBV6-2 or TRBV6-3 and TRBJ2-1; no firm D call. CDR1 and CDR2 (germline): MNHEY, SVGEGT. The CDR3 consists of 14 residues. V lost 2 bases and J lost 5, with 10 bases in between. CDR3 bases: TGTGCCAGCAGTTACACTGATACCGACAATGAGCAGTTCTTC. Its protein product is CASSYTDTDNEQFF.

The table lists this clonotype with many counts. This CDR3 is CASSFHGNSYEQYF. The CDR3 DNA sequence: TGTGCCAGCAGTTTCCACGGGAACTCCTACGAGCAGTACTTC. This chain links TRBV28 with TRBJ2-7, with D maybe TRBD2 (5 bases). This CDR3 is built from 14 residues. Germline-derived CDR1 and CDR2 are MDHEN and SYDVKM. Trimming took off 3 bases at V and 0 bases at J, with 9 bases between the two ends.

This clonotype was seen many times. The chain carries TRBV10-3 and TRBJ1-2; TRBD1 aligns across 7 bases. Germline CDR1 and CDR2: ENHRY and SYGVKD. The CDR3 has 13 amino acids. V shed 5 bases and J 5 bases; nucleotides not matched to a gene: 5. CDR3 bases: TGTGCCATCAGTCCCTCAGGGGGGTATGGCTACACCTTC. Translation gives CAISPSGGYGYTF.

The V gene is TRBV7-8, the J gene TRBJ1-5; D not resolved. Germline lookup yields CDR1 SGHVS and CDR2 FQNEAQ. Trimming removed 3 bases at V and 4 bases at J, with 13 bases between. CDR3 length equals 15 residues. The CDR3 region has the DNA TGTGCCAGCAGCTTTATATTTCAGATTAATCAGCCCCAGCATTTT. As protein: CASSFIFQINQPQHF.

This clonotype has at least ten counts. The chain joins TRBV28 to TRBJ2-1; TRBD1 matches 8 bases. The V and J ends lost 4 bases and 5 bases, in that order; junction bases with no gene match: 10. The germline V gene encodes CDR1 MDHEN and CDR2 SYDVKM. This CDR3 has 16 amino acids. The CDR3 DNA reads TGTGCCAGCAGTTCCTACAGGGGGGCCAGGCACAATGAGCAGTTCTTC. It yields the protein CASSSYRGARHNEQFF.

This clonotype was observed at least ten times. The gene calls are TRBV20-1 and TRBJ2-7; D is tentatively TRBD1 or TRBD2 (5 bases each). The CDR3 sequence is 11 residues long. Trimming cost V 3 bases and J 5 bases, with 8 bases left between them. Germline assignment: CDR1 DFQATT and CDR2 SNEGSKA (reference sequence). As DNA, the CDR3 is TGCAGTGCTAGCGGGACCCACGAGCAGTACTTC. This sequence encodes CSASGTHEQYF.

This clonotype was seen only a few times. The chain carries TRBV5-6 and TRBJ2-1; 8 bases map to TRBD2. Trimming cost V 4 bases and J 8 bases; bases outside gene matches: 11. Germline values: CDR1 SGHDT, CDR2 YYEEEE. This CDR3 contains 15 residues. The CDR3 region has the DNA TGTGCCAGCAGCCCGGAGGGTAGCGGGAAGGATGAGCAGTTCTTC. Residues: CASSPEGSGKDEQFF.

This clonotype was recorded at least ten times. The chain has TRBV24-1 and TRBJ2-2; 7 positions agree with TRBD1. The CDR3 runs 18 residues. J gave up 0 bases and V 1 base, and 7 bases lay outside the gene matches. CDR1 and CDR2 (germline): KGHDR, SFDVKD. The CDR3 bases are TGTGCCACCAGTGATTTCCCCCGACAGGGAACGAACACCGGGGAGCTGTTTTTT. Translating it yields CATSDFPRQGTNTGELFF.

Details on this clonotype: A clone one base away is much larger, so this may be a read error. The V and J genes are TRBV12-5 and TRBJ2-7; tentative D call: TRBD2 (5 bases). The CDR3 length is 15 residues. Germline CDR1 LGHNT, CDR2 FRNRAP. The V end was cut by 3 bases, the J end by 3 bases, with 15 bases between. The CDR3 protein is CASGFGLDHFYEQYF. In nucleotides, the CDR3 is TGTGCTAGTGGTTTTGGACTGGACCACTTCTACGAGCAGTACTTC.